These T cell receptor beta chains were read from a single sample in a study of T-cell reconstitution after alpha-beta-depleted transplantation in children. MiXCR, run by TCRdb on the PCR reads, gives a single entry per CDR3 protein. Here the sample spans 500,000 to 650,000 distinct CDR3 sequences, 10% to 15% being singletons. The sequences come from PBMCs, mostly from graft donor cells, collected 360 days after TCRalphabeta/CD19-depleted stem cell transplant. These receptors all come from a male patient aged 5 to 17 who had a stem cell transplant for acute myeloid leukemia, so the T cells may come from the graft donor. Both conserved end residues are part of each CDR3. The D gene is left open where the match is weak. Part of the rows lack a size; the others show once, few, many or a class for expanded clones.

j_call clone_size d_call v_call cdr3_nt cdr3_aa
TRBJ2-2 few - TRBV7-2 TGTGCCAGCAGCTTAGCGGGCAGGGGAAGCGCGAACACCGGGGAGCTGTTTTTT CASSLAGRGSANTGELFF
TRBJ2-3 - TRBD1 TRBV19 TGTGCCAGTAGTACCCTCCGGGACAGGGTAGATACGCAGTATTTT CASSTLRDRVDTQYF
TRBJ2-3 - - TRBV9 TGTGCCAGCAGCGTAGGGACTCGGACAGATACGCAGTATTTT CASSVGTRTDTQYF
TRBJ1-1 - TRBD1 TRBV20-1 TGCAGTGCTAGACCCCAGGGGGCAGGTGACACTGAAGCTTTCTTT CSARPQGAGDTEAFF
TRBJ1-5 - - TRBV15 TGTGCCACCAGCAAACAGGCAGTTCTCAATCAGCCCCAGCATTTT CATSKQAVLNQPQHF
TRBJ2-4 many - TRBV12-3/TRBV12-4 TGTGCCAGCAGCCAGGTAGCCAAAAACATTCAGTACTTC CASSQVAKNIQYF
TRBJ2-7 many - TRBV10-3 TGTGCCATCAAAGATTGGGGGGCGCTCGGCGAGCAGTACTTC CAIKDWGALGEQYF
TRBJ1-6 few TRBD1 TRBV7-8 TGTGCCAGCAGCACGCGAGTGGACAGGGGGAATTCACCCCTCCACTTT CASSTRVDRGNSPLHF
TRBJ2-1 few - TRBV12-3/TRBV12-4 TGTGCCAGCGGTTGGGCTAGGCTACTTGGTGAGCAGTTCTTC CASGWARLLGEQFF
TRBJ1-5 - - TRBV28 TGTGCCAGCAGTTTACAGGGTCAAGGAGGTCAGCCCCAGCATTTT CASSLQGQGGQPQHF
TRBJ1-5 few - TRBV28 TGTGCCAGCAGACCGAGGGGGGGAAGTGGTCAGCCCCAGCATTTT CASRPRGGSGQPQHF
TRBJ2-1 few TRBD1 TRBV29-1 TGCAGCGCGGCTTGGCAGGGGGCGTTCAATGAGCAGTTCTTC CSAAWQGAFNEQFF
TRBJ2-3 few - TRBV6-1 TGTGCCAGCACCTCGTCGAGATCGGATACGCAGTATTTT CASTSSRSDTQYF
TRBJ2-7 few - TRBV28 TGTGCCAGCAGTTTCCCAGGGCTAGCAGGCGAGCAGTACTTC CASSFPGLAGEQYF
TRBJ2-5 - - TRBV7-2 TGTGCCAGCAGCTTAATTAAAGACAGTCTTTTTAAGACCCAGTACTTC CASSLIKDSLFKTQYF
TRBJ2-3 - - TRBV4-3 TGCGCCAGCAGCCAAGCAGGGACAACCGGGACAGATACGCAGTATTTT CASSQAGTTGTDTQYF
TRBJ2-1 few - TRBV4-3 TGCGCCAGCAGCCTTACAGCCAACAATGAGCAGTTCTTC CASSLTANNEQFF
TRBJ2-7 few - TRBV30 TGTGCCTGGAGGGGGGTAGGGTCTCACGAGCAGTACTTC CAWRGVGSHEQYF
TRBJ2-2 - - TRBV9 TGTGCCAGCAGCCCCGTCGCAGCGAACACCGGGGAGCTGTTTTTT CASSPVAANTGELFF
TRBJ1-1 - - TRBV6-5 TGTGCCAGCAGTTACCCGAACAGGGATCCAACTTTCTTT CASSYPNRDPTFF
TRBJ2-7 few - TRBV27 TGTGCCAGCAGTCCTGGGACGACCGCCTACGAGCAGTACTTC CASSPGTTAYEQYF
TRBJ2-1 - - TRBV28 TGTGCCACCACCCCCCGGAGGGGGGTTTACAATGAGCAGTTCTTC CATTPRRGVYNEQFF
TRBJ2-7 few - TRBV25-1 TGTGCCAGCAAGAGTACGGGAACCTACGAGCAGTACTTC CASKSTGTYEQYF
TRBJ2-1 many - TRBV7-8 TGTGCCAGCAGCTTAGCGCCTGTAAATGAGCAGTTCTTC CASSLAPVNEQFF
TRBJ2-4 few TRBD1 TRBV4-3 TGCGCCAGCAGCCAAGAAGGGACAGGGCCGAACATTCAGTACTTC CASSQEGTGPNIQYF
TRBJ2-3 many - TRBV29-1 TGCAGCGCAACCTATGAAACAAGCACAGATACGCAGTATTTT CSATYETSTDTQYF
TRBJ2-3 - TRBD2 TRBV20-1 TGCAGTGCCGAGTCCGGTCTAGCGGGAGGTGTTCGCGATACGCAGTATTTT CSAESGLAGGVRDTQYF
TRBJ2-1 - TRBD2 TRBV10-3 TGTGCCATCAGTCCCTCTAGCGGGAGGGAGCAGTTCTTC CAISPSSGREQFF
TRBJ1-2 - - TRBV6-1 TGTGCCAGCAGTGATAACAGATTCACTATCTATGGCTACACCTTC CASSDNRFTIYGYTF
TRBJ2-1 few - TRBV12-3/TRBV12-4 TGTGCCAGCAGTTTTGGCGGACACCCCTACAATGAGCAGTTCTTC CASSFGGHPYNEQFF
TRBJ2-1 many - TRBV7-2 TGTGCCCTCCTGCTCCGTAATGAGCAGTTCTTC CALLLRNEQFF
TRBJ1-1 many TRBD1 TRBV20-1 TGCAGTGCTAGAGATAGGACAGGGATTAGGGCTTTCTTT CSARDRTGIRAFF
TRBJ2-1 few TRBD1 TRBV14 TGTGCCAGCACCCTTACCGGACAGGGGAGGACCTACAATGAGCAGTTCTTC CASTLTGQGRTYNEQFF
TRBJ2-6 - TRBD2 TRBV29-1 TGCAGCGTTACCTCGGGAGGGTCACTCCACTCTGGGGCCAACGTCCTGACTTTC CSVTSGGSLHSGANVLTF
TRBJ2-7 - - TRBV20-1 TGCAGTGCGAGATCCACGGTCGCCTACGAGCAGTACTTC CSARSTVAYEQYF
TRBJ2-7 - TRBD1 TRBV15 TGTGCCACCTCCCCAAGGACAGGCGACCCCTACGAGCAGTACTTC CATSPRTGDPYEQYF
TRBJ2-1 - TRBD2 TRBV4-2 TGTGCCAGCAGCCAAGGTGCTCTAGCGGGCTACAATGAGCAGTTCTTC CASSQGALAGYNEQFF
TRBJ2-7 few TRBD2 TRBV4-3 TGCGCCAGCAGCCACAGGACCGGGACTAGCGTCTACGAGCAGTACTTC CASSHRTGTSVYEQYF
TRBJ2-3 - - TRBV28 TGTGCCAGCAGTTTCTTGTTCCGACAGGATAGAGGAGATACGCAGTATTTT CASSFLFRQDRGDTQYF
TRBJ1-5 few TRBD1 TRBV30 TGTGCCTGGAGTGCAGGACAGGGGAATCAGCCCCAGCATTTT CAWSAGQGNQPQHF